What follows describes a single T cell receptor beta chain. A read error may produce the germline difference seen at one junction end. TCRbeta library preparation incorporated unique molecular identifiers. TCRdb reanalysed the PCR reads using MiXCR and keeps one entry per CDR3 protein. The profile shows some 640,000 distinct CDR3 sequences, roughly 15% of them singletons. The data originate from a study of T-cell reconstitution after alpha-beta-depleted transplantation in children. Germline V CDR1 and CDR2: MNHNS, SASEGT. The length of the CDR3 is 15 residues. The source was PBMCs from the stem cell graft donor, collected from the stem cell graft. The chain combines TRBV6-1 with TRBJ1-1; 8 bases are a match to TRBD1. The TCR comes from a human donor who donated a stem cell graft to a child with acute myeloid leukemia. CDR3 nucleotides: TGTGCCAGCAGTGACCCGGGACAGGCTAACATTGAAGCTTTCTTT. Encoded protein: CASSDPGQANIEAFF.